This TCR beta chain was observed in a study of T cell responses to AZD1222 COVID-19 vaccine. The assay was immunoSEQ multiplex PCR, and TCRdb's table has in-frame clones only and misses some. The sample holds roughly 100,000 clones, 84% seen once. General study points: Most donors were white British, females outnumbered males, and clonal diversity was possibly underestimated. Regions 160-218 and 743-854 dominated among vaccine-associated CD4 TCRs spanning spike. Repertoires in all cases were sampled only once the peak T cell response had passed.

CDR1 is SGHAT and CDR2 is FQNNGV in the germline V gene. V was cut by 5 bases and J by 6 bases, with 16 bases left in between. The CDR3 totals 15 residues. For this clone: Antigen specificity is unknown.

J is TRBJ2-2 and V is TRBV11-2; weak D call: TRBD1 (6 bases). This clonotype was obtained from an adult in good health. Source: peripheral blood, taken on day 0 of AZD1222 vaccination. For the CDR3, the DNA is TGTGCCAGCAGCCCAGACAGGCCCCGAGCCGGGGAGCTGTTTTTT. Protein sequence: CASSPDRPRAGELFF.